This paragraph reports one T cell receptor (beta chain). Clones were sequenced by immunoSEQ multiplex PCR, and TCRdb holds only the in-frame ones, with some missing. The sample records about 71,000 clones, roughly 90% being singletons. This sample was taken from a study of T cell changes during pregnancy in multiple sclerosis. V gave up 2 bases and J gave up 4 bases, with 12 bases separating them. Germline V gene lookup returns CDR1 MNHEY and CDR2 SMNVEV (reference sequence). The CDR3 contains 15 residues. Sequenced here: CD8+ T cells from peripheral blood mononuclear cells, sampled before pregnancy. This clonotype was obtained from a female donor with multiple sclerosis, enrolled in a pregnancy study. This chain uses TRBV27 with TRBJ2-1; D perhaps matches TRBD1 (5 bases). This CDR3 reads CASSLARVGYNEQFF. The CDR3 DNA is TGTGCCAGCAGTTTAGCCAGGGTAGGGTACAATGAGCAGTTCTTC.